This TCR beta chain came from a study of cytomegalovirus exposure and HLA in healthy donors. Study-level points and caveats: The TCR clusters that emerged in the first cohort tended, a later analysis found, to co-occur in the roughly 130 validation repertoires. Rare TCR sequences dominated, though some public TCRs recurred in many donors. In vitro checks showed that a few CMV-associated chains really do target CMV antigens. The study listed some 160 cytomegalovirus-associated TCR beta chains.

Libraries were prepared by immunoSEQ multiplex PCR; TCRdb keeps only in-frame clonotypes and omits some of them. This table has over 150,000 clones, about 90% appearing once. CDR1 and CDR2 from the germline V gene are SQVTM and ANQGSEA. V was pared by 6 bases and J by 5 bases, with 17 bases of the junction left unmatched. This CDR3 has 16 residues. Worth noting for this clone: Its antigen is not identified.

This sequence originates from a woman aged 18 to 35 in good health and CMV-seropositive. Specimen: PBMCs. The J gene is TRBJ2-5, the V gene TRBV29-1; 8 bases agree with TRBD1. This chain's CDR3 is CSVGARTGRVRETQYF. The CDR3 DNA reads TGCAGCGTCGGAGCTCGGACAGGGAGAGTCAGGGAGACCCAGTACTTC.